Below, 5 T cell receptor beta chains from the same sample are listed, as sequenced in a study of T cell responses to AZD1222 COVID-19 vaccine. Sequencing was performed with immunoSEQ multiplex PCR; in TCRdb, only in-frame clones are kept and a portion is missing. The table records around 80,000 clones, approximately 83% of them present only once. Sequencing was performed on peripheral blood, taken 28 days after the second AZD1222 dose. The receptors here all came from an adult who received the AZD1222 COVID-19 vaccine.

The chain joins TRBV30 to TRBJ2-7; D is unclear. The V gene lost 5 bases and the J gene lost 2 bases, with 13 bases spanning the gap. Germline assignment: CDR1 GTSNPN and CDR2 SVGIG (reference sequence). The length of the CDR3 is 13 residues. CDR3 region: CAWDRTAAYEQYF. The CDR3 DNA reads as TGTGCCTGGGACCGAACGGCGGCCTACGAGCAGTACTTC.

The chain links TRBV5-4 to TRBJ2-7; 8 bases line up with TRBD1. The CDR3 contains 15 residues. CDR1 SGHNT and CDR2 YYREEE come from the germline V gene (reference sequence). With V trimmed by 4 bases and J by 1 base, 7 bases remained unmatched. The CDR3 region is CASSQTDRGSYEQYF. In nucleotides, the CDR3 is TGTGCCAGCAGCCAAACTGACAGGGGATCCTACGAGCAGTACTTC.

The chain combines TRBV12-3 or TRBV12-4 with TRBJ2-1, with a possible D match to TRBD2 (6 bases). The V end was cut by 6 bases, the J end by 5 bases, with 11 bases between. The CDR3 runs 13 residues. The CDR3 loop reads CASSKGLHNEQFF. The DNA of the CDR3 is TGTGCCAGCAGCAAGGGACTTCACAATGAGCAGTTCTTC.

The CDR3 protein is CASSSLTGGLNNEQFF. The DNA for the CDR3 is TGTGCCAGCAGCTCCCTGACAGGGGGCTTAAACAATGAGCAGTTCTTC. The chain carries TRBV11-3 and TRBJ2-1; 10 nucleotides align to TRBD1. V lost 4 bases and J lost 5; bases outside the gene matches: 8. The germline V gene encodes CDR1 SGHNT and CDR2 YENEEA. The CDR3 has 16 residues.

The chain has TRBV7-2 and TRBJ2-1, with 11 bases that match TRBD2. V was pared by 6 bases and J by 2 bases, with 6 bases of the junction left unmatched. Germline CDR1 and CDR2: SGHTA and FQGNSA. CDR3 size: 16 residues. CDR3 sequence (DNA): TGTGCCAGCAGATCGCGACTAGCGGGGACCTACAATGAGCAGTTCTTC. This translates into CASRSRLAGTYNEQFF. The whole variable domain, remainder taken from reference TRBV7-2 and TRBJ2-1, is GAGVSQSPSNKVTEKGKDVELRCDPISGHTALYWYRQSLGQGLEFLIYFQGNSAPDKSGLPSDRFSAERTGGSVSTLTIQRTQQEDSAVYLCASRSRLAGTYNEQFFGPGTRLTVL.